This TCR beta chain was sequenced during a study of T cells in Graves' hyperthyroidism and ophthalmopathy. Patients were excluded for uncontrolled infection, other autoimmune disease, pregnancy or lactation. Fresh 10 ml peripheral blood yielded PBMCs. Amplification of TCR beta CDR3 regions used RNA as the template. When the TCR CDR3 underwent first-round RT-PCR, the HTBI primer set was used. One entry per CDR3 protein results from TCRdb running MiXCR on the multiplex PCR reads. This table holds over 550,000 distinct CDR3 sequences, about a sixth found once. This clonotype has a count of ten or more. The antigen is not known. CDR1 is DFQATT and CDR2 is SNEGSKA in the germline V gene (reference sequence). This CDR3 has 12 amino acids. Between the trimmed V and J ends, which lost 5 bases and 4 bases, there was a span of 12 bases. Broader study findings: Most clonotypes that expanded in the thyroid above 0.001 also showed up in blood. Ophthalmopathy was identified by the model a median around 6.9 months ahead of onset.

The chain joins TRBV20-1 to TRBJ2-7; D could derive from TRBD1 or TRBD2 (5 bases each). This receptor was identified in a woman between 18 and 29 years old with Graves' hyperthyroidism. The specimen was blood. The CDR3 DNA is TGCAGTGCTGGTCCGGGACCTTACGAGCAGTACTTC. This encodes CSAGPGPYEQYF.